The T cell receptor beta chain under discussion was sequenced for a study of metastatic and nonmetastatic thyroid tumors. On the study more broadly: Thyroid patients, malignant and benign, had repertoires compared across blood and tumor or nodule tissue. General study results and limits: Malignant thyroid tumors reportedly exceeded benign nodules significantly in TCR beta diversity, with the difference appearing in blood and tumor.

Nobody among the patients had been given any treatment before thyroid surgery. This clone occurred a few times. Antigen: not known. Compared with germline, one end of the junction differs, possibly owing to a read error. Germline CDR1 reads SGHDT; CDR2 reads YYEEEE. The CDR3 length is 13 residues. Authors' analysis steps: The study's classifier, a distant-metastasis tool for papillary thyroid cancer, was built using CDR3 differences across clinicopathological groups. TCRdb recomputed clones from the PCR reads via MiXCR. The V and J calls and clone size are TCRdb's, not the authors'. This table has over 25,000 clones, about 4.1% appearing once.

The sample taken for sequencing was blood. This receptor was obtained from a female donor with papillary thyroid cancer or a benign thyroid nodule (not recorded which). Some clones in this sample may be carry-over from other donors' samples. The genes are TRBV5-6 and TRBJ2-2, with D maybe TRBD1 (5 bases). The CDR3 DNA reads TGTGCCAGCAGCTTGTGGGGCACCGTGGAGCTGTTTTTT. Protein sequence: CASSLWGTVELFF.